This is a list of T cell receptor beta chains from one sample in a study of a mutant IDH1 vaccine in newly diagnosed glioma. Antigens of these TCRs are unknown. TCRdb's copy holds only in-frame clones and misses some; the assay was immunoSEQ multiplex PCR. This sample has about 94,000 clones, with around nine tenths found just once. The sample in question was PBMCs, obtained from a glioma patient whose treatment included an IDH1 peptide vaccine. Every receptor here comes from a woman aged 45-59 years with glioma. Each CDR3 is given without its conserved first and last residue. D genes are given only for firm matches. Only some rows state a clone size, as once, few, many or a class for expanded clones.

d_gene | j_gene | abundance | v_gene | CDR3aa
. | TRBJ2-2 | once | TRBV28 | ASSLDQNTGELF
. | TRBJ1-2 | . | TRBV5-5 | ASSLGSTGPYGYT
. | TRBJ1-3 | . | TRBV5-1 | ASRRWEGPGNTIY
. | TRBJ2-6 | . | TRBV5-4 | ASSPRDSGANVLT
. | TRBJ2-7 | . | TRBV28 | ASSVAATNEQY
. | TRBJ2-7 | . | TRBV11-2 | ASSPGLLRAEQY
TRBD1 | TRBJ1-1 | . | TRBV10-3 | AISEPGQGNTEAF
. | TRBJ2-1 | few | TRBV29-1 | SVERRVYNEQF
TRBD2 | TRBJ2-1 | . | TRBV28 | ASSPLTTAGGLYNEQF
. | TRBJ2-3 | . | TRBV5-1 | ASSLGGQPGGTDTQY
. | TRBJ2-1 | . | TRBV7-3 | ASSLTNEQF
TRBD1 | TRBJ2-1 | once | TRBV5-1 | ASRFRGTGGNEQF
TRBD2 | TRBJ2-1 | . | TRBV7-8 | ASSSPSSGSTYSSYNEQF
TRBD2 | TRBJ2-7 | . | TRBV10-2 | ASSEETSGRYEQY
. | TRBJ2-1 | . | TRBV4-1 | ASSQAVLPSEQF
. | TRBJ2-1 | . | TRBV27 | ASSSSGLGHFYNEQF
TRBD1 | TRBJ2-7 | once | TRBV2 | ASSARGFFYEQY
. | TRBJ2-7 | once | TRBV10-3 | AIIPDGSYEQY
. | TRBJ2-5 | . | TRBV30 | AFTLLASETQY
. | TRBJ1-5 | . | TRBV10-2 | ASSESSNQPQH
. | TRBJ1-1 | . | TRBV28 | ASSFVQTVNTEAF
TRBD1 | TRBJ2-2 | . | TRBV10-2 | ASTLQGLNTGELF
TRBD1 | TRBJ1-1 | . | TRBV7-6 | ASSPDRGGNTEAF
. | TRBJ2-1 | once | TRBV5-1 | ASSLGTSYNEQF
. | TRBJ2-7 | . | TRBV6-1 | ASKQADYEQY
. | TRBJ2-2 | . | TRBV19 | ASSRLVEYTGELF
TRBD2 | TRBJ2-1 | . | TRBV5-1 | ASSYGGRANEQF
TRBD2 | TRBJ2-1 | . | TRBV6-6 | ASRKRELYNEQF
. | TRBJ2-7 | . | TRBV5-6 | ASSFRQGAGYEQY
. | TRBJ2-3 | . | TRBV7-3 | ASSAFSAHTDTQY
. | TRBJ1-5 | few | TRBV10-3 | AISDRGIGNQPQH
TRBD2 | TRBJ2-7 | . | TRBV28 | ATGLERYEQY
. | TRBJ2-3 | . | TRBV28 | ASSLSGRSTDTQY